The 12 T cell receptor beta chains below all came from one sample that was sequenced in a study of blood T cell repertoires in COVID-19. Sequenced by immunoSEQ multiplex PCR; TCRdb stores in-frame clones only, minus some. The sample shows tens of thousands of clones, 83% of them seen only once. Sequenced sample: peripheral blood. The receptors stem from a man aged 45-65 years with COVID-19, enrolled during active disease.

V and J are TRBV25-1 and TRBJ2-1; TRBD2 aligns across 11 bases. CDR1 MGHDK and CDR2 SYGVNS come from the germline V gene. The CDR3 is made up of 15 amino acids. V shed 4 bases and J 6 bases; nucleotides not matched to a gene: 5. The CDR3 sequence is CASSALLAGVNEQFF. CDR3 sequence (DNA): TGTGCCAGCAGTGCCCTACTAGCGGGAGTCAATGAGCAGTTCTTC.

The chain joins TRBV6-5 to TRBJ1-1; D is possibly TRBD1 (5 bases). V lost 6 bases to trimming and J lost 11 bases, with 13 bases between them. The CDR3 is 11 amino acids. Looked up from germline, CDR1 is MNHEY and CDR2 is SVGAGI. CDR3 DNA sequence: TGTGCCAGCAGGCACGGGGGGGGTGCTTTCTTT. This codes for CASRHGGGAFF.

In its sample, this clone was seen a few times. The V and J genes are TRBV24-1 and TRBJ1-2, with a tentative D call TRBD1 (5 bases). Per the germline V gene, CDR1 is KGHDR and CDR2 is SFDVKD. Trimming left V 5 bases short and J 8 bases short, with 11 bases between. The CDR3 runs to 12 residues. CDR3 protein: CATSAGFGGYTF. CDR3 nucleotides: TGTGCCACCAGTGCAGGGTTCGGGGGCTACACCTTC.

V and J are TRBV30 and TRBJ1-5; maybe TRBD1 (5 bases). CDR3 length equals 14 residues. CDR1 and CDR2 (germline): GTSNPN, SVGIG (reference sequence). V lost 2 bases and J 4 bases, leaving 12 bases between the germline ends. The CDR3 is CAWSRTQGNQPQHF. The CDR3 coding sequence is TGTGCCTGGAGTCGGACGCAGGGTAATCAGCCCCAGCATTTT.

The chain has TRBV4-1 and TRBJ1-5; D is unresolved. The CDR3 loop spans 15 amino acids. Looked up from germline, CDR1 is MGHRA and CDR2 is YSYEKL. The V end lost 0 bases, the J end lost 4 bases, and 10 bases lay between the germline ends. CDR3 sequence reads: CASSQEWAINQPQHF. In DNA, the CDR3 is TGCGCCAGCAGCCAAGAATGGGCCATAAATCAGCCCCAGCATTTT.

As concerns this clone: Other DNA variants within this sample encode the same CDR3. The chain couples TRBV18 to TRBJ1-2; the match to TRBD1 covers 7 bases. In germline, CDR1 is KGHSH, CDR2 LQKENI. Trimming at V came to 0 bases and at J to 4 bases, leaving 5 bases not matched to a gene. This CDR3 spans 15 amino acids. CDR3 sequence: CASSPPGQGVYGYTF. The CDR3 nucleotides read TGTGCCAGCTCACCACCCGGGCAGGGGGTCTATGGCTACACCTTC.

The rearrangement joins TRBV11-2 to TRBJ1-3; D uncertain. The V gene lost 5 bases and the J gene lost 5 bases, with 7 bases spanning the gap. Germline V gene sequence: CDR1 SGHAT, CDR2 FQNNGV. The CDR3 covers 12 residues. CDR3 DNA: TGTGCCAGCAGCCTCAACAGAAACACCATATATTTT. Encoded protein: CASSLNRNTIYF.

The CDR3 DNA sequence: TGTGCCAGCAGTTTATCAACCCCCGGGACAGGGGCCGGGGAGCAGTACTTC. Protein: CASSLSTPGTGAGEQYF. The V gene is TRBV27, the J gene TRBJ2-7; 10 nucleotides line up with TRBD1. Trimming removed 0 bases from V and 7 bases from J; junction bases left unmatched: 12. CDR1 is MNHEY, CDR2 SMNVEV, per germline (reference sequence). This CDR3 has 17 residues.

The CDR3 reads CASSPQAGATDTQYF. The CDR3, as DNA: TGTGCCAGCAGCCCCCAAGCGGGAGCGACAGATACGCAGTATTTT. The J gene is TRBJ2-3, the V gene TRBV7-2; 8 bases are a match to TRBD2. CDR1 is SGHTA, CDR2 FQGNSA, per germline. Trimming cost V 5 bases and J 3 bases; bases outside gene matches: 7. CDR3 length equals 15 residues.

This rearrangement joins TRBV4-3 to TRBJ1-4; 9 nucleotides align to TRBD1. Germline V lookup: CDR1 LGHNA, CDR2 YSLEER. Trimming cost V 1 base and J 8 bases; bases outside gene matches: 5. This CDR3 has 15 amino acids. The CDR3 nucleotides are TGCGCCAGCAGCCAAGGTACAGGGGGCTCAGAAAAACTGTTTTTT. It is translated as CASSQGTGGSEKLFF.

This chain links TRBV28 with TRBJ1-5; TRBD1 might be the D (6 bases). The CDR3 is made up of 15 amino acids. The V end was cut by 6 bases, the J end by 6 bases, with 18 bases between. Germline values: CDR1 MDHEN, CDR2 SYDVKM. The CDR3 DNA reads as TGTGCCAGCAGATATTTAAGGGGGTTTATTCAGCCCCAGCATTTT. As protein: CASRYLRGFIQPQHF.

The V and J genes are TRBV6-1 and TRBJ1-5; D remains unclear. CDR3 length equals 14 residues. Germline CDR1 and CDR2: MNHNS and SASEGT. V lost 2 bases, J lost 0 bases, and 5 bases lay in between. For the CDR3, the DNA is TGTGCCAGCAGTGAAAACACTAGCAATCAGCCCCAGCATTTT. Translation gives CASSENTSNQPQHF.